The rows below give T cell receptor beta chains drawn from one sample of a study of OX40 agonist ivuxolimab in advanced cancers. The assay was immunoSEQ multiplex PCR, and TCRdb's table has in-frame clones only and misses some. The repertoire holds roughly 100,000 clones, with around 87% as singletons. Sequenced here: CD4+ or CD8+ T cells sorted from blood, sampled in a trial of the OX40 agonist ivuxolimab. Receptors originate from an adult with an advanced solid tumor such as melanoma, head and neck, liver or kidney cancer. Both conserved end residues are part of each CDR3. The D gene is left open where the match is weak. Only part of the rows carry a size: once, few, many, or a class if the clone is expanded.

>TRBD1|few|TRBV7-4|TRBJ2-5
CASSPGPGQGNEETQYF
TGTGCCAGCAGCCCAGGGCCGGGACAGGGGAACGAAGAGACCCAGTACTTC
>-|-|TRBV7-9|TRBJ1-1
CACTGGRNTEAFF
TGTGCCTGTACGGGGGGAAGGAACACTGAAGCTTTCTTT
>TRBD1|-|TRBV7-9|TRBJ1-5
CASTQGGNQPQHF
TGTGCCAGCACCCAGGGGGGGAATCAGCCCCAGCATTTT
>TRBD1|-|TRBV11-2|TRBJ1-6
CASSSPNRGSYNSPLHF
TGTGCCAGCAGCTCCCCGAACAGGGGCTCCTATAATTCACCCCTCCACTTT
>-|-|TRBV6-1|TRBJ2-2
CASSNSYTGELFF
TGTGCCAGCAGCAACAGCTACACCGGGGAGCTGTTTTTT
>-|-|TRBV7-2|TRBJ1-6
CASSLDQGWGPLHF
TGTGCCAGCAGCTTAGATCAAGGGTGGGGACCCCTCCACTTT
>TRBD2|-|TRBV7-2|TRBJ2-7
CASSSGLAGGQEQYF
TGTGCCAGCAGCTCTGGACTAGCGGGGGGGCAAGAGCAGTACTTC
>TRBD1|-|TRBV5-1|TRBJ2-5
CASSLGRQGDKETQYF
TGCGCCAGCAGCTTGGGGAGACAGGGTGATAAGGAGACCCAGTACTTC
>-|once|TRBV5-1|TRBJ2-2
CASSGRDPTSGELFF
TGCGCCAGCAGCGGGCGGGACCCCACCTCCGGGGAGCTGTTTTTT
>TRBD1|-|TRBV6-4|TRBJ2-5
CASSDPGQGIETQYF
TGTGCCAGCAGTGACCCGGGACAGGGTATAGAGACCCAGTACTTC
>-|-|TRBV5-4|TRBJ2-3
CASSLDSFGGDTQYF
TGTGCCAGCAGCTTGGACTCGTTCGGGGGAGATACGCAGTATTTT
>TRBD1|-|TRBV6-1|TRBJ1-5
CASSEGQGNSNQPQHF
TGTGCCAGCAGTGAGGGACAGGGAAACAGCAATCAGCCCCAGCATTTT
>-|-|TRBV18|TRBJ1-1
CASSPLRAEVGAFF
TGTGCCAGCTCACCACTCAGGGCAGAGGTGGGAGCTTTCTTT
>TRBD1|-|TRBV7-9|TRBJ1-1
CASSLGDRYVKNEAFF
TGTGCCAGCAGCTTAGGGGACAGATACGTTAAGAATGAAGCTTTCTTT
>TRBD1|-|TRBV5-1|TRBJ1-5
CASSSGTGLNQPQHF
TGCGCCAGCAGCTCTGGGACAGGCCTCAATCAGCCCCAGCATTTT
>-|-|TRBV27|TRBJ1-1
CASSLLGQNTEAFF
TGTGCCAGCAGTTTATTGGGACAGAACACTGAAGCTTTCTTT
>-|-|TRBV6-5|TRBJ2-1
CASSYSQSYNEQFF
TGTGCCAGCAGTTACTCACAGTCCTACAATGAGCAGTTCTTC
>-|-|TRBV7-8|TRBJ1-6
CASSPREGEVSPLHF
TGTGCCAGCAGCCCTAGGGAGGGAGAAGTCTCACCCCTCCACTTT
>-|once|TRBV14|TRBJ1-5
CASSQGVWGGNQPQHF
TGTGCCAGCAGCCAAGGGGTCTGGGGGGGCAATCAGCCCCAGCATTTT
>-|-|TRBV6-5|TRBJ2-7
CASSLPTPTYEQYF
TGTGCCAGCAGCCTCCCGACACCCACCTACGAGCAGTACTTC
>-|-|TRBV7-8|TRBJ2-7
CASSLRGSLYEQYF
TGTGCCAGCAGCTTAAGGGGGTCCCTATACGAGCAGTACTTC
>TRBD1|-|TRBV5-4|TRBJ2-5
CASSLQQGLRETQYF
TGTGCCAGCAGCTTGCAACAGGGGCTAAGGGAGACCCAGTACTTC
>-|-|TRBV5-1|TRBJ2-3
CASSLVGASGTDTQYF
TGCGCCAGCAGCTTGGTGGGGGCTAGCGGCACAGATACGCAGTATTTT
>-|-|TRBV9|TRBJ2-1
CASSVVGGEQFF
TGTGCCAGCAGCGTAGTTGGGGGTGAGCAGTTCTTC
>TRBD1|once|TRBV5-1|TRBJ2-7
CASSFLPGQGASSYEQYF
TGCGCCAGCAGCTTCTTACCGGGACAGGGGGCATCTTCCTACGAGCAGTACTTC
>TRBD1|-|TRBV4-1|TRBJ2-2
CASSYPGQGSAGELFF
TGCGCCAGCAGCTACCCGGGACAGGGCTCGGCCGGGGAGCTGTTTTTT
>-|-|TRBV6-5|TRBJ2-7
CASSSSSEQYF
TGTGCCAGCAGCTCCTCATCCGAGCAGTACTTC
>TRBD1|-|TRBV4-3|TRBJ1-4
CASSQADRSGEKLFF
TGCGCCAGCAGCCAAGCGGACAGGTCAGGCGAAAAACTGTTTTTT
>TRBD2|-|TRBV4-2|TRBJ2-1
CASSSHEAGGRNEQFF
TGTGCCAGCAGCTCCCACGAAGCGGGGGGGAGGAATGAGCAGTTCTTC
>-|-|TRBV5-1|TRBJ2-3
CASSLGGRGDTQYF
TGCGCCAGCAGCTTAGGGGGGCGGGGAGATACGCAGTATTTT
>-|few|TRBV7-7|TRBJ1-1
CASSQDRNTEAFF
TGTGCTAGCAGCCAGGACAGGAACACTGAAGCTTTCTTT
>TRBD2|-|TRBV9|TRBJ2-3
CASSVDPSGLITDTQYF
TGTGCCAGCAGCGTAGACCCGTCGGGACTAATCACAGATACGCAGTATTTT
>-|-|TRBV7-8|TRBJ2-7
CASSRGQTYEQYF
TGTGCCAGCAGCCGAGGACAGACCTACGAGCAGTACTTC
>-|once|TRBV14|TRBJ2-1
CASSRRTVNSYNEQFF
TGTGCCAGCAGCCGCCGTACAGTCAACTCCTACAATGAGCAGTTCTTC
>-|-|TRBV11-3|TRBJ2-2
CASSLAGTGELFF
TGTGCCAGCAGCTTAGCAGGCACCGGGGAGCTGTTTTTT
>TRBD1|-|TRBV7-9|TRBJ2-7
CASSRAGGYEQYF
TGTGCCAGCTCGCGCGCAGGGGGCTACGAGCAGTACTTC
>-|-|TRBV30|TRBJ2-3
CAWTPSTDTQYF
TGTGCCTGGACCCCCTCCACAGATACGCAGTATTTT
>TRBD2|-|TRBV5-8|TRBJ2-1
CASSSPGLAGGQDEQFF
TGTGCCAGCAGCTCACCGGGACTAGCGGGGGGTCAAGATGAGCAGTTCTTC